This T cell receptor (beta chain) was sequenced for a study of blood T cell repertoires in COVID-19. Study summary: Sources were T cells, B-cell-depleted T cells, or PBMCs; the material itself was cDNA or gDNA.

Sequencing was performed with immunoSEQ multiplex PCR; in TCRdb, only in-frame clones are kept and a portion is missing. The table records some 370,000 clones, around 87% of them present only once. The CDR3 loop spans 13 amino acids. Germline V gives CDR1 SGHAT, CDR2 FQNNGV. The ends lost 4 bases at V and 6 bases at J; junction bases unmatched: 2. The TCR sequence derives from a woman aged 25 to 39 with COVID-19, enrolled during active disease. Sequenced sample: peripheral blood. The chain employs TRBV11-2 and TRBJ1-5; TRBD1 agrees at 8 bases. CDR3 in amino acids: CASSWGQAQPQHF. CDR3 in DNA: TGTGCCAGCAGCTGGGGACAGGCTCAGCCCCAGCATTTT.